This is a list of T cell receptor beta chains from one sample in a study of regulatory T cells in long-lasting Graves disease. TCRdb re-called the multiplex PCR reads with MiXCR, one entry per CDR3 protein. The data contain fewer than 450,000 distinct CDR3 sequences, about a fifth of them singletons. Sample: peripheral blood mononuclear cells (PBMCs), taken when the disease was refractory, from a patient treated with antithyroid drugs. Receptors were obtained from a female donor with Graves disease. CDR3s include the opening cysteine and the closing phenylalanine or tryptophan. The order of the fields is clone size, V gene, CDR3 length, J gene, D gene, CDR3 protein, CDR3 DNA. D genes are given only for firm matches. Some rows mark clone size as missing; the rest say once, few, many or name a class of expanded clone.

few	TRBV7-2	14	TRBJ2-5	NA	CASSLKATGQTQYF	TGTGCCAGCAGCTTAAAGGCGACCGGGCAGACCCAGTACTTC
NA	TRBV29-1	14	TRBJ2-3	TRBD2	CSARAGGPWDTQYF	TGCAGCGCCCGTGCGGGAGGGCCTTGGGATACGCAGTATTTT
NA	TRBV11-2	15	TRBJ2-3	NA	CASSFGGAMTDTQYF	TGTGCCAGCAGCTTCGGGGGAGCAATGACAGATACGCAGTATTTT
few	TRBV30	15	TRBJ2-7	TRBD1	CAWSITGTGTYEQYF	TGTGCCTGGAGTATAACCGGGACAGGGACCTACGAGCAGTACTTC
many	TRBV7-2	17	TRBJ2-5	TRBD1	CASSLALNRGRRETQYF	TGTGCCAGCAGCTTAGCATTGAACAGGGGGCGCCGGGAGACCCAGTACTTC
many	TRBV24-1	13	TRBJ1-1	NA	CATSDPVNAEAFF	TGTGCCACCAGTGACCCAGTTAACGCTGAAGCTTTCTTT
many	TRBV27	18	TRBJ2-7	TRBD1	CASTPGGTGGSSSYEQYF	TGTGCCAGCACCCCGGGTGGGACAGGGGGCTCCAGCTCCTACGAGCAGTACTTC
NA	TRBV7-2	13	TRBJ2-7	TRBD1	CASSLNRGLEQYF	TGTGCCAGCAGCCTTAACAGGGGTCTCGAGCAGTACTTC
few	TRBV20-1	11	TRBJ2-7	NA	CSASGGDEQYF	TGCAGTGCTAGCGGGGGCGACGAGCAGTACTTC
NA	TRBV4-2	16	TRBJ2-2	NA	CASSLDEFANTGELFF	TGTGCCAGCAGCCTGGACGAATTCGCGAACACCGGGGAGCTGTTTTTT
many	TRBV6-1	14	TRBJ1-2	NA	CASSTLFERDGYTF	TGTGCCAGCAGTACCCTATTCGAAAGGGACGGCTACACCTTC
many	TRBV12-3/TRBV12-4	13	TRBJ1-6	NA	CASTSGPNSPLHF	TGTGCCAGCACCTCGGGGCCTAATTCACCCCTCCACTTT
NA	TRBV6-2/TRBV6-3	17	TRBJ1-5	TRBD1	CASSRTGRGYSNQPQHF	TGTGCCAGCAGTCGGACAGGGAGAGGGTATAGCAATCAGCCCCAGCATTTT
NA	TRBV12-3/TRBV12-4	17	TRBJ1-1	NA	CASSLARGGLMNTEAFF	TGTGCCAGCAGTTTAGCGCGAGGGGGGCTAATGAACACTGAAGCTTTCTTT
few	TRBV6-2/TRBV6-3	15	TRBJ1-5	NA	CASSYLDRRDQPQHF	TGTGCCAGCAGTTACCTGGACCGCCGCGATCAGCCCCAGCATTTT
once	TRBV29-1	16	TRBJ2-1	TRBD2	CSVDGARLAGGNEQFF	TGCAGCGTTGATGGTGCCCGCCTAGCGGGAGGAAATGAGCAGTTCTTC
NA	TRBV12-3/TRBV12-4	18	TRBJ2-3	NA	CASSLYGAAESHTDTQYF	TGTGCCAGCAGTTTATATGGGGCTGCCGAATCACACACAGATACGCAGTATTTT
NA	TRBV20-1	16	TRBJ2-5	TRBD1	CSARAPGQGLQETQYF	TGCAGTGCTAGAGCCCCCGGACAGGGGTTACAAGAGACCCAGTACTTC
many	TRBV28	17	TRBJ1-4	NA	CASSSHTTGWSNEKLFF	TGTGCCAGCAGTTCCCACACAACGGGATGGTCTAATGAAAAACTGTTTTTT
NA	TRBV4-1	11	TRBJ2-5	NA	CASSQAETQYF	TGCGCCAGCAGCCAAGCTGAGACCCAGTACTTC
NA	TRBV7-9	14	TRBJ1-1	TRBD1	CAGSPPDRDTEAFF	TGTGCCGGCAGCCCGCCGGACAGGGACACTGAAGCTTTCTTT
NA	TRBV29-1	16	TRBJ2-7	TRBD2	CSVGGSRTSGNYEQYF	TGCAGCGTGGGGGGATCCCGGACTAGCGGAAACTACGAGCAGTACTTC
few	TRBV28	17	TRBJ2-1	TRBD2	CASSFRDGGSSYNEQFF	TGTGCCAGCAGTTTTCGAGACGGCGGGAGCTCCTACAATGAGCAGTTCTTC
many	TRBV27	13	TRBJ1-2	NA	CASSYSVSYGYTF	TGTGCCAGCAGTTATTCAGTGAGCTATGGCTACACCTTC